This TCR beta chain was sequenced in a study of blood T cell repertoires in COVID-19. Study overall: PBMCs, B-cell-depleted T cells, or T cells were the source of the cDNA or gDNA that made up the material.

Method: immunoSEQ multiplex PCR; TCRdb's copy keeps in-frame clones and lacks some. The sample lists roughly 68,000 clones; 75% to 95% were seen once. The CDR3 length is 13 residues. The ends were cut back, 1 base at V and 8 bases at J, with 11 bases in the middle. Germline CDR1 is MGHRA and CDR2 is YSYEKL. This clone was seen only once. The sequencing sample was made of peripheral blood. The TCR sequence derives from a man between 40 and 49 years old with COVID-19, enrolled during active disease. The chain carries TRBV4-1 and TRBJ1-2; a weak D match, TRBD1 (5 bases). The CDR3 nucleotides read TGCGCCAGCAGCCAAGGACTGGACAAGGGCTACACCTTC. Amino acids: CASSQGLDKGYTF.